A selection of T cell receptor beta chains follows, all from one sample in a study of cytomegalovirus exposure and HLA in healthy donors. The data were produced by immunoSEQ multiplex PCR, yet TCRdb's version contains in-frame clones alone and is incomplete. The data hold under 200,000 clones, with roughly 72% observed a single time. The sample taken for sequencing was PBMCs. These TCRs come from a woman in her twenties or thirties in good health and CMV-seropositive. The CDR3 runs from the conserved cysteine through the conserved F or W. D genes are given only for firm matches. Clone size appears in some rows only: once, few, many, or a class for an expanded clone.

abundance,v_gene,d_gene,j_gene,CDR3nt,CDR3aa
-,TRBV28,TRBD1,TRBJ1-1,TGTGCCAGCAGCCCGGACAGGGAGGACACTGAAGCTTTCTTT,CASSPDREDTEAFF
-,TRBV30,TRBD1,TRBJ1-6,TGTGCCTGGACCTTGGACAGGGGGAATTCACCCCTCCACTTT,CAWTLDRGNSPLHF
-,TRBV18,-,TRBJ2-3,TGTGCCAGCTCACCACTGAGACTGGCCCTAAACCTCACAGATACGCAGTATTTT,CASSPLRLALNLTDTQYF
few,TRBV2,-,TRBJ1-1,TGTGCCAGCAGTGAAGCATGGGCAAAAGCTTTCTTT,CASSEAWAKAFF
-,TRBV9,-,TRBJ1-1,TGTGCCAGCAGCGTAGCACCTTCGCGAGCTGGCGGCACTGAAGCTTTCTTT,CASSVAPSRAGGTEAFF
-,TRBV13,TRBD2,TRBJ2-7,TGTGCCAGCAGCTTCCGGGGGGGAAGCTCCTACGAGCAGTACTTC,CASSFRGGSSYEQYF
-,TRBV25-1,-,TRBJ1-3,TGTGCCAGCATTCCGGACAACTCTGGAAACACCATATATTTT,CASIPDNSGNTIYF
-,TRBV4-1,-,TRBJ1-4,TGCGCCAGCAGCCTACAAGGCCAGGGAAATGAAAAACTGTTTTTT,CASSLQGQGNEKLFF
-,TRBV12-5,TRBD2,TRBJ2-4,TGTGCTAGTGGTTTGCGGACTAGCGGGAGTATTCAGTACTTC,CASGLRTSGSIQYF
-,TRBV7-2,TRBD1,TRBJ2-3,TGTGCCAGCAGCTTAGGCCCGGGACAGAGTACAGATACGCAGTATTTT,CASSLGPGQSTDTQYF
-,TRBV5-1,TRBD2,TRBJ2-1,TGCGCCAGCAGCTTGGAGCCTAGCGGGAGGGCTTTCCTTGCCTACAATGAGCAGTTCTTC,CASSLEPSGRAFLAYNEQFF